Ten or more counts support the clone carrying this TCR beta chain. Its antigen is currently unknown. The same CDR3 also results from other DNA sequences found in this sample. The V end was cut by 5 bases, the J end by 4 bases, with 3 bases between. Germline V gene lookup returns CDR1 SNHLY and CDR2 FYNNEI. CDR3 length: 10 amino acids. This sample is drawn from a study of beta chain features in type 1 diabetes. Whole-study results and caveats: Shorter TCRB CDR3s, moderately but significantly so, were found in Type 1 diabetes patients in all four CD4+ subsets.

TCRB transcripts that were expressed got sequenced, as all of the isolated RNA had been reverse transcribed. Assay: immunoSEQ multiplex PCR; the TCRdb copy retains only in-frame clones and omits some. The sample records 300,000 to 400,000 clones, roughly a tenth being singletons. The TCR comes from a young man with type 1 diabetes. The V call is TRBV2, the J call TRBJ2-7; D is undetermined. The sample was central memory CD4+ T cells from blood. This CDR3 reads CASSIYEQYF. The CDR3 region has the DNA TGTGCCAGCAGTATATACGAGCAGTACTTC.